This T cell receptor (beta chain) was sequenced for a study of memory CD4+ T cells and cytomegalovirus serostatus. Study-wide background: Of the healthy Belgian adults, 9 were CMV seropositive and about 24 seronegative.

Germline CDR1 SNHLY, CDR2 FYNNEI. This CDR3 region has 14 residues. V was shortened by 4 bases and J by 4 bases, with 12 bases between the two germline ends. The sort gate was single viable CD3+CD4+CD8-CD45RO+ cells for memory CD4+ T cells. After thawing, CD4+ T cells were positively selected. Repertoires were generated with immunoSEQ multiplex PCR, while TCRdb's copy carries only in-frame clones and drops some. The table lists some 64,000 clones, more than 75% of them singletons. Comments on this clone: Its antigen is not identified.

Study conclusions and caveats: Each of approximately 73 CMV-associated TCRbeta sequences occurred in one to five individuals. Median bootstrapped AUC for CMV status was roughly 0.95 originally, approximately 0.91 US-trained.

The rearrangement joins TRBV2 to TRBJ2-3; TRBD2 might be the D (6 bases). The sample comprised memory CD4+ T cells from blood. This TCR was sampled from an adult in good health and CMV-seronegative. The CDR3 sequence is CASSGGGVPDTQYF. The CDR3 nucleotides read TGTGCCAGCAGTGGGGGCGGGGTCCCAGATACGCAGTATTTT. Full variable domain (remainder filled in from reference TRBV2 and TRBJ2-3): EPEVTQTPSHQVTQMGQEVILRCVPISNHLYFYWYRQILGQKVEFLVSFYNNEISEKSEIFDDQFSVERPDGSNFTLKIRSTKLEDSAMYFCASSGGGVPDTQYFGPGTRLTVL.